A selection of T cell receptor beta chains follows, all from one sample in a study of blood T cell repertoires in COVID-19. The protocol was immunoSEQ multiplex PCR, while the TCRdb copy is restricted to in-frame clones and leaves out a portion. This table has some 110,000 clones, 70% to 80% appearing once. The material sequenced was peripheral blood. The receptors originated from a man in his 70s with acute or convalescent COVID-19. CDR3s include the opening cysteine and the closing phenylalanine or tryptophan. D genes are given only for firm matches. Size is stated for part of the rows, as once, few or many counts, or as a class when the clone is expanded.

d_gene: .; j_gene: TRBJ2-7; abundance: .; v_gene: TRBV5-5; CDR3aa: CASSDTLASPYEQYF; CDR3nt: TGTGCCAGCTCGGACACTTTGGCGAGCCCCTACGAGCAGTACTTC
d_gene: TRBD2; j_gene: TRBJ2-1; abundance: once; v_gene: TRBV5-6; CDR3aa: CASRGGTLGEFF; CDR3nt: TGTGCCAGCAGGGGGGGGACCCTAGGGGAGTTCTTC
d_gene: .; j_gene: TRBJ2-5; abundance: .; v_gene: TRBV29-1; CDR3aa: CSVAQGGETQYF; CDR3nt: TGCAGCGTGGCTCAGGGTGGGGAGACCCAGTACTTC
d_gene: .; j_gene: TRBJ1-3; abundance: .; v_gene: TRBV6-5; CDR3aa: CASSSQGYGNTIYF; CDR3nt: TGTGCCAGCAGCTCCCAGGGCTACGGAAACACCATATATTTT
d_gene: .; j_gene: TRBJ1-3; abundance: .; v_gene: TRBV5-1; CDR3aa: CASSLTPGANSGNTIYF; CDR3nt: TGCGCCAGCAGCTTGACTCCAGGGGCCAACTCTGGAAACACCATATATTTT
d_gene: .; j_gene: TRBJ2-3; abundance: .; v_gene: TRBV5-1; CDR3aa: CASSSQGTDTQYF; CDR3nt: TGCGCCAGCAGCTCGCAGGGCACAGATACGCAGTATTTT
d_gene: TRBD2; j_gene: TRBJ2-1; abundance: .; v_gene: TRBV5-1; CDR3aa: CASSPSGLAGVSEQFF; CDR3nt: TGCGCCAGCAGCCCCTCGGGACTAGCGGGAGTAAGCGAGCAGTTCTTC
d_gene: TRBD2; j_gene: TRBJ2-7; abundance: .; v_gene: TRBV14; CDR3aa: CASSQDSWLAENYEQYF; CDR3nt: TGTGCCAGCAGCCAAGATAGTTGGCTAGCGGAAAACTACGAGCAGTACTTC
d_gene: .; j_gene: TRBJ2-7; abundance: .; v_gene: TRBV5-1; CDR3aa: CASSLQASYEQYF; CDR3nt: TGCGCCAGCAGCTTACAGGCTAGCTACGAGCAGTACTTC
d_gene: TRBD1; j_gene: TRBJ2-1; abundance: .; v_gene: TRBV6-6; CDR3aa: CASRKGQGAYNEQFF; CDR3nt: TGTGCCAGCAGAAAGGGACAGGGGGCCTACAATGAGCAGTTCTTC
d_gene: .; j_gene: TRBJ1-4; abundance: .; v_gene: TRBV7-9; CDR3aa: CASSLDSFNEKLFF; CDR3nt: TGTGCCAGCAGCTTAGATAGCTTTAATGAAAAACTGTTTTTT
d_gene: .; j_gene: TRBJ2-7; abundance: .; v_gene: TRBV11-2; CDR3aa: CASSSYREGEQYF; CDR3nt: TGTGCCAGCAGCTCATACAGGGAGGGCGAGCAGTACTTC
d_gene: TRBD1; j_gene: TRBJ2-5; abundance: .; v_gene: TRBV19; CDR3aa: CASSIDHTGGNQETQYF; CDR3nt: TGTGCCAGTAGTATAGATCACACAGGGGGTAACCAAGAGACCCAGTACTTC
d_gene: .; j_gene: TRBJ2-7; abundance: .; v_gene: TRBV3-1/TRBV3-2; CDR3aa: CASKGVSYYEQYF; CDR3nt: TGTGCCAGCAAAGGAGTCTCCTACTACGAGCAGTACTTC
d_gene: TRBD1; j_gene: TRBJ2-5; abundance: .; v_gene: TRBV18; CDR3aa: CASSPRGGPQETQYF; CDR3nt: TGTGCCAGCTCACCACGAGGGGGCCCTCAAGAGACCCAGTACTTC
d_gene: TRBD2; j_gene: TRBJ2-3; abundance: .; v_gene: TRBV9; CDR3aa: CASSVFLADTDTQYF; CDR3nt: TGTGCCAGCAGCGTTTTTCTAGCGGACACAGATACGCAGTATTTT
d_gene: TRBD2; j_gene: TRBJ2-7; abundance: .; v_gene: TRBV28; CDR3aa: CASSLSGGGQPYEQYF; CDR3nt: TGTGCCAGCAGTTTATCGGGGGGGGGCCAGCCCTACGAGCAGTACTTC
d_gene: TRBD1; j_gene: TRBJ2-1; abundance: few; v_gene: TRBV28; CDR3aa: CASITGQGYSYNEQFF; CDR3nt: TGTGCCAGCATTACGGGACAGGGGTACTCCTACAATGAGCAGTTCTTC
d_gene: .; j_gene: TRBJ1-3; abundance: .; v_gene: TRBV7-6; CDR3aa: CASSPRRGNGNTIYF; CDR3nt: TGTGCCAGCAGTCCCCGGAGGGGCAATGGAAACACCATATATTTT
d_gene: TRBD1; j_gene: TRBJ2-5; abundance: .; v_gene: TRBV4-1; CDR3aa: CASSRVLYGTGQETQYF; CDR3nt: TGCGCCAGCAGCAGAGTCTTGTATGGGACAGGCCAAGAGACCCAGTACTTC
d_gene: .; j_gene: TRBJ2-1; abundance: .; v_gene: TRBV4-1; CDR3aa: CASSPMVTRGDNEQFF; CDR3nt: TGCGCCAGCAGCCCGATGGTAACGCGGGGAGACAATGAGCAGTTCTTC
d_gene: .; j_gene: TRBJ2-1; abundance: .; v_gene: TRBV9; CDR3aa: CASSVAPLGAPNNEQFF; CDR3nt: TGTGCCAGCAGCGTAGCCCCACTAGGAGCCCCAAACAATGAGCAGTTCTTC
d_gene: .; j_gene: TRBJ2-7; abundance: .; v_gene: TRBV30; CDR3aa: CAWSVLPNYEQYF; CDR3nt: TGTGCCTGGAGTGTACTCCCGAACTACGAGCAGTACTTC
d_gene: .; j_gene: TRBJ2-5; abundance: few; v_gene: TRBV11-2; CDR3aa: CASSLDRVETQYF; CDR3nt: TGTGCCAGCAGCTTAGATCGGGTTGAGACCCAGTACTTC
d_gene: TRBD2; j_gene: TRBJ2-3; abundance: .; v_gene: TRBV7-9; CDR3aa: CASSLGLAGGTDTQYF; CDR3nt: TGTGCCAGCAGTCTTGGACTAGCGGGGGGCACAGATACGCAGTATTTT
d_gene: .; j_gene: TRBJ2-5; abundance: once; v_gene: TRBV12-5; CDR3aa: CASGSSTWLSSGVQETQYF; CDR3nt: TGTGCTAGTGGTTCATCCACCTGGCTATCCTCAGGGGTCCAAGAGACCCAGTACTTC
d_gene: .; j_gene: TRBJ2-1; abundance: .; v_gene: TRBV5-4; CDR3aa: CASTNPGSFPLNEQFF; CDR3nt: TGTGCCAGCACCAACCCAGGGTCGTTCCCCCTCAATGAGCAGTTCTTC
d_gene: TRBD1; j_gene: TRBJ2-5; abundance: .; v_gene: TRBV6-5; CDR3aa: CASSYRGQGETQYF; CDR3nt: TGTGCCAGCAGTTACCGGGGACAGGGAGAGACCCAGTACTTC
d_gene: TRBD2; j_gene: TRBJ2-1; abundance: .; v_gene: TRBV11-1; CDR3aa: CASSLAGTSVYNEQFF; CDR3nt: TGTGCCAGCAGCTTAGCAGGGACTAGCGTATACAATGAGCAGTTCTTC
d_gene: TRBD2; j_gene: TRBJ2-1; abundance: .; v_gene: TRBV3-1/TRBV3-2; CDR3aa: CASSPELAADNEQFF; CDR3nt: TGTGCCAGCAGCCCGGAGCTAGCGGCAGACAATGAGCAGTTCTTC
d_gene: .; j_gene: TRBJ1-6; abundance: once; v_gene: TRBV18; CDR3aa: CASSPTGSYNSPLHF; CDR3nt: TGTGCCAGCTCACCAACAGGTTCCTATAATTCACCCCTCCACTTT
d_gene: .; j_gene: TRBJ1-5; abundance: .; v_gene: TRBV15; CDR3aa: CATSPSGGKFGNQPQHF; CDR3nt: TGTGCCACCAGCCCCTCGGGGGGGAAGTTTGGAAATCAGCCCCAGCATTTT
d_gene: .; j_gene: TRBJ1-6; abundance: .; v_gene: TRBV7-9; CDR3aa: CASSPSYSYNSPLHF; CDR3nt: TGTGCCAGCAGCCCATCCTACTCCTATAATTCACCCCTCCACTTT
d_gene: .; j_gene: TRBJ2-5; abundance: .; v_gene: TRBV4-1; CDR3aa: CASSQAPSLSAQYF; CDR3nt: TGCGCCAGCAGCCAAGCCCCCTCCCTAAGCGCCCAGTACTTC
d_gene: .; j_gene: TRBJ1-3; abundance: .; v_gene: TRBV4-2; CDR3aa: CASSQDTGSSGNTIYF; CDR3nt: TGTGCCAGCAGCCAAGATACCGGGAGCTCTGGAAACACCATATATTTT
d_gene: TRBD2; j_gene: TRBJ2-5; abundance: .; v_gene: TRBV2; CDR3aa: CASSVAGGRETQYF; CDR3nt: TGTGCCAGCAGTGTAGCGGGGGGGCGCGAGACCCAGTACTTC
d_gene: .; j_gene: TRBJ2-7; abundance: .; v_gene: TRBV5-1; CDR3aa: CASSLYAGYEQYF; CDR3nt: TGCGCCAGCAGCTTGTATGCGGGCTACGAGCAGTACTTC
d_gene: .; j_gene: TRBJ2-7; abundance: .; v_gene: TRBV6-6; CDR3aa: CASSFGSGVYEQYF; CDR3nt: TGTGCCAGCAGCTTCGGATCAGGGGTCTACGAGCAGTACTTC
d_gene: .; j_gene: TRBJ2-5; abundance: .; v_gene: TRBV6-5; CDR3aa: CASSLDYIDKETQYF; CDR3nt: TGTGCCAGCAGCCTGGACTACATCGACAAAGAGACCCAGTACTTC
d_gene: .; j_gene: TRBJ2-7; abundance: .; v_gene: TRBV9; CDR3aa: CASSVADFYEQYF; CDR3nt: TGTGCCAGCAGCGTGGCGGACTTCTACGAGCAGTACTTC
d_gene: TRBD1; j_gene: TRBJ1-1; abundance: .; v_gene: TRBV19; CDR3aa: CASSMDRRNTEAFF; CDR3nt: TGTGCCAGTAGTATGGACAGGAGGAACACTGAAGCTTTCTTT
d_gene: .; j_gene: TRBJ2-2; abundance: .; v_gene: TRBV4-1; CDR3aa: CASSQGPSPGVITNTGELFF; CDR3nt: TGCGCCAGCAGCCAAGGCCCATCCCCGGGTGTAATCACGAACACCGGGGAGCTGTTTTTT
d_gene: .; j_gene: TRBJ2-7; abundance: .; v_gene: TRBV7-2; CDR3aa: CASSSNYEQYF; CDR3nt: TGTGCCAGCAGCTCCAACTACGAGCAGTACTTC
d_gene: TRBD1; j_gene: TRBJ2-3; abundance: .; v_gene: TRBV5-4; CDR3aa: CASSTKQGGDTQYF; CDR3nt: TGTGCCAGCAGTACCAAACAGGGGGGCGATACGCAGTATTTT
d_gene: .; j_gene: TRBJ2-7; abundance: .; v_gene: TRBV7-3; CDR3aa: CASSSKPGPYEQYF; CDR3nt: TGTGCCAGCAGCTCCAAGCCAGGCCCCTACGAGCAGTACTTC
d_gene: TRBD1; j_gene: TRBJ1-1; abundance: .; v_gene: TRBV30; CDR3aa: CARGNTGGTEAFF; CDR3nt: TGTGCCAGAGGAAACACAGGGGGCACTGAAGCTTTCTTT
d_gene: TRBD2; j_gene: TRBJ2-1; abundance: .; v_gene: TRBV7-9; CDR3aa: CAILSGLAGANEQFF; CDR3nt: TGTGCCATCCTTTCGGGACTAGCGGGAGCCAATGAGCAGTTCTTC
d_gene: .; j_gene: TRBJ1-4; abundance: .; v_gene: TRBV3-1/TRBV3-2; CDR3aa: CASSHFNEKLFF; CDR3nt: TGTGCCAGCAGCCACTTCAATGAAAAACTGTTTTTT